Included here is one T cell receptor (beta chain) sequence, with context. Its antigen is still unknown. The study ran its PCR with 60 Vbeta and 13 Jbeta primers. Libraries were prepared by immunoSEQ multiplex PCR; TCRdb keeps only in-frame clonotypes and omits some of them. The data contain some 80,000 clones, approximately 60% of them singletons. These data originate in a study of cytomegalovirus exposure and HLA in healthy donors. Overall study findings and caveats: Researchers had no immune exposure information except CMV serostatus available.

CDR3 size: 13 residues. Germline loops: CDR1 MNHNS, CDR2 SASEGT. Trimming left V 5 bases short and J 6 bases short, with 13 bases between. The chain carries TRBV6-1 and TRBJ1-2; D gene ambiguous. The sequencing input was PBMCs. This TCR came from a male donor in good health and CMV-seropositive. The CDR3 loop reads CASSSDGINGYTF. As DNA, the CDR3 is TGTGCCAGCAGTTCCGACGGGATAAATGGCTACACCTTC.